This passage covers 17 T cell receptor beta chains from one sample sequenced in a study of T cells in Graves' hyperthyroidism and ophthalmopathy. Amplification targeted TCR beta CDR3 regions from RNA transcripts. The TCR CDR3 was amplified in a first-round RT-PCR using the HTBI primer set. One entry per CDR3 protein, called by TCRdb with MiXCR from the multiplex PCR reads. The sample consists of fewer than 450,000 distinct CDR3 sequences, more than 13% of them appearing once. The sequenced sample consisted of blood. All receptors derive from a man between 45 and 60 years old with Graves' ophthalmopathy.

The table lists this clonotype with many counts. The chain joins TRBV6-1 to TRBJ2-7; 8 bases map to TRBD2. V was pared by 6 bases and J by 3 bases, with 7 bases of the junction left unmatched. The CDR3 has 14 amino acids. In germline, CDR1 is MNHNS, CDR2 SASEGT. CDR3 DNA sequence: TGTGCCAGCAGAGAAAGCGGGAGAGGCTACGAGCAGTACTTC. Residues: CASRESGRGYEQYF.

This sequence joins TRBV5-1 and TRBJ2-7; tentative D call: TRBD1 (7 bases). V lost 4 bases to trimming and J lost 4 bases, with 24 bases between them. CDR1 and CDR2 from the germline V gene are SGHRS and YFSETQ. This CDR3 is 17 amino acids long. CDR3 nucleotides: TGCGCCAGCAGCGCGGGAAGCCGGGACAGCAGTACGTACGAGCAGTACTTC. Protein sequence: CASSAGSRDSSTYEQYF.

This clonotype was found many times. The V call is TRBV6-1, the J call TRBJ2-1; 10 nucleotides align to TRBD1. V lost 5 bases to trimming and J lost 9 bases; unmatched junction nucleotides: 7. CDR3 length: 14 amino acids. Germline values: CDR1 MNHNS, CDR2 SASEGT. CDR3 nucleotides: TGTGCCAGCAGTACGGGACAGGGGAGCGGTGAGCAGTTCTTC. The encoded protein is CASSTGQGSGEQFF.

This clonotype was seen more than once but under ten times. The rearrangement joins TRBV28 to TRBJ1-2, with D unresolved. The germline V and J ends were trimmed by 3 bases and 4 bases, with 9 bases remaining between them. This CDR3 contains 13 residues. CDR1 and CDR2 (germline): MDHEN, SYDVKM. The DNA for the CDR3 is TGTGCCAGCAGTTTGAATCGGATCTATGGCTACACCTTC. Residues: CASSLNRIYGYTF.

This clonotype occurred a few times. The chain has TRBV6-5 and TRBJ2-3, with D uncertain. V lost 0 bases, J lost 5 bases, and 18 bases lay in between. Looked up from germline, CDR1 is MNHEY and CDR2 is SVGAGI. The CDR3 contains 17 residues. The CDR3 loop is CASSYSAFTSRGDTQYF. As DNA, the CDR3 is TGTGCCAGCAGTTACTCGGCCTTTACAAGCCGAGGAGATACGCAGTATTTT.

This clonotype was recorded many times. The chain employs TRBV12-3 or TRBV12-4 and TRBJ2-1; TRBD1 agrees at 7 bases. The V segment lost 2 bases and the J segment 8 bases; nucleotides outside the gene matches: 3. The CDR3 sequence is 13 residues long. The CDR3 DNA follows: TGTGCCAGCAGTTTAAGACAGGGCGATGAGCAGTTCTTC. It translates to CASSLRQGDEQFF.

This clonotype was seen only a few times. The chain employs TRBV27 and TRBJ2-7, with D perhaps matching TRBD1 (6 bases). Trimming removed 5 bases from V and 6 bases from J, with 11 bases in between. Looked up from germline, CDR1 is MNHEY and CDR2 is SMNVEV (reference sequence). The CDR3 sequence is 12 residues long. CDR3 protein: CASSNRVREQYF. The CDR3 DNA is TGTGCCAGCAGTAACAGGGTGCGCGAGCAGTACTTC.

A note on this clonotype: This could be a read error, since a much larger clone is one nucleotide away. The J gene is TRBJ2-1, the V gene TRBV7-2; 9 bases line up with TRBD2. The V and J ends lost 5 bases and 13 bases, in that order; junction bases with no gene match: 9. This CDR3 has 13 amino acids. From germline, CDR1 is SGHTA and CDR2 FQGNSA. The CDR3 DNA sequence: TGTGCCAGCAGCCCCATAGCGGGAGAAGGTCAGTTCTTC. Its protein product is CASSPIAGEGQFF.

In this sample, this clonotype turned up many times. For the CDR3, the DNA is TGTGCCAGCAGCTTAGGTCCCGGGGTCAATGAGCAGTTCTTC. This translates into CASSLGPGVNEQFF. This sequence joins TRBV7-2 and TRBJ2-1, with D possibly matching TRBD2 (5 bases). Between the trimmed V and J ends, which lost 1 base and 6 bases, there was a span of 10 bases. The CDR3 extends over 14 amino acids. Per the germline V gene, CDR1 is SGHTA and CDR2 is FQGNSA.

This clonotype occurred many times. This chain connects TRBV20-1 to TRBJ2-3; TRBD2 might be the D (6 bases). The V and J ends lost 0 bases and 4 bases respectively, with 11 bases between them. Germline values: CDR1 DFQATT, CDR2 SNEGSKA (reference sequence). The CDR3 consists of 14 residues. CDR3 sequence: CSARDQGGADTQYF. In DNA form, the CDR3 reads TGCAGTGCTAGAGATCAAGGAGGGGCAGATACGCAGTATTTT.

The CDR3: CSVSPRTGTYEQYF. CDR3 DNA sequence: TGCAGCGTTTCTCCCAGGACAGGAACCTACGAGCAGTACTTC. The rearrangement joins TRBV29-1 to TRBJ2-7; 7 nucleotides line up with TRBD1. V was clipped by 5 bases and J by 2 bases; unmatched bases: 9. This CDR3 has 14 amino acids. From germline, CDR1 is SQVTM and CDR2 ANQGSEA.

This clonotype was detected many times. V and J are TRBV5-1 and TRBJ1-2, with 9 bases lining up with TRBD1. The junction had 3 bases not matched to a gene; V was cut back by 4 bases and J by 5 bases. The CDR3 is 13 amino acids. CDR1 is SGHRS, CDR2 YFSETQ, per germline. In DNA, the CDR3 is TGCGCCAGCAGCAGGACAGGGGAATATGGCTACACCTTC. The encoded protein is CASSRTGEYGYTF.

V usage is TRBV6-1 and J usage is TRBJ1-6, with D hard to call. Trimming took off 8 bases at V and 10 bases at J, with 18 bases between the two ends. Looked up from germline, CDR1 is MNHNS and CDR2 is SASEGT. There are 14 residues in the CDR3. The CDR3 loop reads CASLPAGMGSPLHF. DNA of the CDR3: TGTGCCAGCCTCCCGGCGGGCATGGGGTCACCCCTCCACTTT.

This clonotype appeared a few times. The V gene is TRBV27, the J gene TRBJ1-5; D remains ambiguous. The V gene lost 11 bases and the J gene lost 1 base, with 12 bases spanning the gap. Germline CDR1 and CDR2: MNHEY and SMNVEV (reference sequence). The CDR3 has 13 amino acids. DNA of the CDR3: TGTGCCGAGGGATGTCCGAGCAATCAGCCCCAGCATTTT. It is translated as CAEGCPSNQPQHF.

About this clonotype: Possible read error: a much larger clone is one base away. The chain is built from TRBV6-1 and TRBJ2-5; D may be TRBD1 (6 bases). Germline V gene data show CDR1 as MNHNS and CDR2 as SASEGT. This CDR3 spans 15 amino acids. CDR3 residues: CASSEVGTLQEAQYF. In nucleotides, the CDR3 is TGTGCCAGCAGTGAGGTCGGGACACTCCAAGAGGCCCAGTACTTC.

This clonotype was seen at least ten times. CDR3 DNA sequence: TGTGCCAGCAGTTACTCCCGGGGAGGCACAGATACGCAGTATTTT. Protein sequence: CASSYSRGGTDTQYF. J is TRBJ2-3 and V is TRBV6-6; tentatively, D is TRBD2 (5 bases). V dropped 0 bases and J dropped 1 base, with 8 bases sitting between them. Germline V gives CDR1 MNHNY, CDR2 SVGAGI (reference sequence). This CDR3 is built from 15 residues.

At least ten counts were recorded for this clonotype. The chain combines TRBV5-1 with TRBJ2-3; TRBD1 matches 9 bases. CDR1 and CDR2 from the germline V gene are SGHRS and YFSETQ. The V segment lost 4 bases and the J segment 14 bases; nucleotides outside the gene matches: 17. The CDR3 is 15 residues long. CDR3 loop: CASSPSTGQGALRYF. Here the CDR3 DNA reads TGCGCCAGCAGCCCCAGTACGGGACAGGGCGCTCTACGGTATTTT.